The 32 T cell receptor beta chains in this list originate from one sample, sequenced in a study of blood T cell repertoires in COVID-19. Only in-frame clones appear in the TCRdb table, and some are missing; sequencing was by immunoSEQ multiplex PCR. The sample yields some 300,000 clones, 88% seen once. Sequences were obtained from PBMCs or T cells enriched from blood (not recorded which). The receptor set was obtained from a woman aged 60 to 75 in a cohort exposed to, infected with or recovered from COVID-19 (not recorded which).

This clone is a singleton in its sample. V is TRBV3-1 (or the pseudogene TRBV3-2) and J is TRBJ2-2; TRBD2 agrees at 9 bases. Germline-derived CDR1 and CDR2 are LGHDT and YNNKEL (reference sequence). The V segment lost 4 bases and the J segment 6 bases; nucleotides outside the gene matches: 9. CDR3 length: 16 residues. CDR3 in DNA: TGTGCCAGCAGCCCCACTGGGCGGGAGGGGGCCGGGGAGCTGTTTTTT. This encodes CASSPTGREGAGELFF.

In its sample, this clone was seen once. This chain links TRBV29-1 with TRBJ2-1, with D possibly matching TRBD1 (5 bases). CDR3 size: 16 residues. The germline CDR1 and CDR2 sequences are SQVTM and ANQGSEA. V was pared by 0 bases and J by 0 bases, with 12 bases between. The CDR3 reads CSVEEGRASSYNEQFF. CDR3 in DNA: TGCAGCGTTGAAGAAGGCAGGGCTAGCTCCTACAATGAGCAGTTCTTC.

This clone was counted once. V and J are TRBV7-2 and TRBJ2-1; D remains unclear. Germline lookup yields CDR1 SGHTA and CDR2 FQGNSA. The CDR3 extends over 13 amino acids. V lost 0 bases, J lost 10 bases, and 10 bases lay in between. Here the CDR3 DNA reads TGTGCCAGCAGCTTAGCCCCCTCCAGGGAGCAGTTCTTC. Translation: CASSLAPSREQFF.

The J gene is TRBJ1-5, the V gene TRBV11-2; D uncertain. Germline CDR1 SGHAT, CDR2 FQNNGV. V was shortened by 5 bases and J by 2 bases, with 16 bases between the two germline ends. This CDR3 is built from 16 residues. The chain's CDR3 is CASSPGASLGNQPQHF. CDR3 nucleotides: TGTGCCAGCAGCCCTGGTGCATCACTGGGCAATCAGCCCCAGCATTTT. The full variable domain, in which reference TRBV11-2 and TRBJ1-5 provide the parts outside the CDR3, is EAGVAQSPRYKIIEKRQSVAFWCNPISGHATLYWYQQILGQGPKLLIQFQNNGVVDDSQLPKDRFSAERLKGVDSTLKIQPAKLEDSAVYLCASSPGASLGNQPQHFGDGTRLSIL.

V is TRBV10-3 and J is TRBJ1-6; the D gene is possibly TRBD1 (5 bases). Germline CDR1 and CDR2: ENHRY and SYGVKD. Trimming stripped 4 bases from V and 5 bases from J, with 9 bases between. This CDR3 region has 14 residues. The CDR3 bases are TGTGCCATCAGTGTGGGGCAGGATAATTCACCCCTCCACTTT. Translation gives CAISVGQDNSPLHF.

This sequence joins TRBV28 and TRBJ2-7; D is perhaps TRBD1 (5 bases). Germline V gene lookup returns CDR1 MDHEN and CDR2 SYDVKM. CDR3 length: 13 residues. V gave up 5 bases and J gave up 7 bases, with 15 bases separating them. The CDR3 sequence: CASSRIQAGEQYF. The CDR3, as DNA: TGTGCCAGCAGTCGAATACAGGCTGGAGAGCAGTACTTC.

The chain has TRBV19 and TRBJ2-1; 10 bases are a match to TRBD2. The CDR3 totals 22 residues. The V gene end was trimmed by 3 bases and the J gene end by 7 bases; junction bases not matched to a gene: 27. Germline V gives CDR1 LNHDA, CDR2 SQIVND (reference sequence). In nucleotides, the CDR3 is TGTGCCAGTAGTATCCAGAGGGCGGGGCAGGACCCTAGCGGGAGATCCAAAAATGAGCAGTTCTTC. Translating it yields CASSIQRAGQDPSGRSKNEQFF.

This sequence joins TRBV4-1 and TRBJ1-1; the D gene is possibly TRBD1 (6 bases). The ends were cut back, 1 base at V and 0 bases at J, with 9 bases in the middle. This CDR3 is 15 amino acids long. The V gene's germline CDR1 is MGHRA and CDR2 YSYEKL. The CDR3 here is CASSQGGGLNTEAFF. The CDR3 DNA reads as TGCGCCAGCAGCCAAGGAGGGGGACTGAACACTGAAGCTTTCTTT.

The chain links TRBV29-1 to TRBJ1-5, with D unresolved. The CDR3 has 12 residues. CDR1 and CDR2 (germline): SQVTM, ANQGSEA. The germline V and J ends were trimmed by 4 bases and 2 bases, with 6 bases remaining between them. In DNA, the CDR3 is TGCAGCGTTGGAATAGGCAATCAGCCCCAGCATTTT. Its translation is CSVGIGNQPQHF.

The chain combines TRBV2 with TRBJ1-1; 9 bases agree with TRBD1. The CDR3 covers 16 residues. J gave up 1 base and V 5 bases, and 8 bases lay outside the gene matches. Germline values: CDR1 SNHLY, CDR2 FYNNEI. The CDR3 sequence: CASSPGTGIGNTEAFF. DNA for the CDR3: TGTGCCAGCAGTCCCGGGACAGGGATTGGGAACACTGAAGCTTTCTTT.

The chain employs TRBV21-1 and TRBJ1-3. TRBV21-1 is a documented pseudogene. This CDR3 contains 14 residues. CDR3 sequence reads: CASIQGLRGNTIYF. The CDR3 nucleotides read TGTGCCAGCATCCAGGGACTGAGGGGAAACACCATATATTTT.

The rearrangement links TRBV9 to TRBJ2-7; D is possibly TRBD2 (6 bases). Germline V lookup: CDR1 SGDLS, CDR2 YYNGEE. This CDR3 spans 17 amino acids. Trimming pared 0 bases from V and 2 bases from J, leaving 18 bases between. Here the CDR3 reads CASSVGPLIADPYEQYF. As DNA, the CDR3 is TGTGCCAGCAGCGTAGGGCCCCTGATAGCGGACCCCTACGAGCAGTACTTC. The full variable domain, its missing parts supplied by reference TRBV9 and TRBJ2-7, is DSGVTQTPKHLITATGQRVTLRCSPRSGDLSVYWYQQSLDQGLQFLIQYYNGEERAKGNILERFSAQQFPDLHSELNLSSLELGDSALYFCASSVGPLIADPYEQYFGPGTRLTVT.

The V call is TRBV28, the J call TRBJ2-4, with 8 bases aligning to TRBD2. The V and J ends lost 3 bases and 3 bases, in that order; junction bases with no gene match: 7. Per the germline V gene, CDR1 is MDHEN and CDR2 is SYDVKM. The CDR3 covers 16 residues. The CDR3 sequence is CASSLSGSGVKNIQYF. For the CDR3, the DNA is TGTGCCAGCAGTTTGAGCGGGAGCGGAGTCAAAAACATTCAGTACTTC.

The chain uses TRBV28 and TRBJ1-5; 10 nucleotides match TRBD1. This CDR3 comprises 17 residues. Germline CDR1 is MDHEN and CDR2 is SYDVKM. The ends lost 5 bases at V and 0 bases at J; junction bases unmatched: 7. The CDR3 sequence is CASSDGTGAYSNQPQHF. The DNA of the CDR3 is TGTGCCAGCAGTGACGGGACAGGGGCATATAGCAATCAGCCCCAGCATTTT.

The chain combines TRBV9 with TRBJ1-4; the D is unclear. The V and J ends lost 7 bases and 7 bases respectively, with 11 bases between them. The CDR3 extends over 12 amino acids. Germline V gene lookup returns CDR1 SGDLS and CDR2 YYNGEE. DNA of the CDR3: TGTGCCAGCGGGAGGGCCGGTGAAAAACTGTTTTTT. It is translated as CASGRAGEKLFF.

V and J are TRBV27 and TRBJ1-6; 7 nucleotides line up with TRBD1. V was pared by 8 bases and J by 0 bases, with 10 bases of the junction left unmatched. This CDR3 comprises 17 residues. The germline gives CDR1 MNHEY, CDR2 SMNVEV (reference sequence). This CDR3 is CASGATGQSSYNSPLHF. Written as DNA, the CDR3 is TGTGCCAGCGGGGCCACGGGACAGAGCTCCTATAATTCACCCCTCCACTTT.

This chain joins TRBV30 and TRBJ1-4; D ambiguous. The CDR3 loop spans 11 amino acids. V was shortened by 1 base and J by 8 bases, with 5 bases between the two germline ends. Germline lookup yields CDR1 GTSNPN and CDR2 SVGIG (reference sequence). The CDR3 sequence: CAWSALEKLFF. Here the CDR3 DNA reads TGTGCCTGGAGTGCCTTGGAAAAACTGTTTTTT. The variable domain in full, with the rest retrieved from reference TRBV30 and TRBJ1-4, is SQTIHQWPATLVQPVGSPLSLECTVEGTSNPNLYWYRQAAGRGLQLLFYSVGIGQISSEVPQNLSASRPQDRQFILSSKKLLLSDSGFYLCAWSALEKLFFGSGTQLSVL.

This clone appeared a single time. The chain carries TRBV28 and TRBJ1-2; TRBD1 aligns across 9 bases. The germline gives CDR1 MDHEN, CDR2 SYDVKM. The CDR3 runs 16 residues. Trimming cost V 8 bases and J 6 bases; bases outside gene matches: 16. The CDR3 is CASAAGTGITSHGYTF. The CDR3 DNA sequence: TGTGCCAGCGCGGCCGGGACAGGGATCACTAGCCATGGCTACACCTTC.

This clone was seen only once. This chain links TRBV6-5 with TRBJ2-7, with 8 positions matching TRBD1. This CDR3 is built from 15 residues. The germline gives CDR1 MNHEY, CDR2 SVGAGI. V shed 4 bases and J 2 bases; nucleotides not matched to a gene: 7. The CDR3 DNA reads TGTGCCAGCAGTTTGGGACAGGACTTCACCTACGAGCAGTACTTC. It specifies CASSLGQDFTYEQYF.

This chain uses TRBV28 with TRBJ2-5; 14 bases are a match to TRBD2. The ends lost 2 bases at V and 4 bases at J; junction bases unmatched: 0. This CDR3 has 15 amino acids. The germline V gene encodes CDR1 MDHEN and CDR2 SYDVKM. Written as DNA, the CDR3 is TGTGCCAGCAGTTTAGGGACTAGCGGGAGAGAGACCCAGTACTTC. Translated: CASSLGTSGRETQYF.

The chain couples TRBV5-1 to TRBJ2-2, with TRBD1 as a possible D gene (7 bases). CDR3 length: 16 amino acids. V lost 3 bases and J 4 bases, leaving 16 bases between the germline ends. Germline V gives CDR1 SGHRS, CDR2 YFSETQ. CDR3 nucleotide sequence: TGCGCCAGCAGCTCTCCCGGGACAGCGGGCACCGGGGAGCTGTTTTTT. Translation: CASSSPGTAGTGELFF.

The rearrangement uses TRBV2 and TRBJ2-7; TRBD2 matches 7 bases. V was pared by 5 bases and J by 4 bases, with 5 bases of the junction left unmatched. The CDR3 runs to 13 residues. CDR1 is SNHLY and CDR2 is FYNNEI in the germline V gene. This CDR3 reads CASSNGRQYEQYF. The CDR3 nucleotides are TGTGCCAGCAGTAACGGGAGGCAATACGAGCAGTACTTC.

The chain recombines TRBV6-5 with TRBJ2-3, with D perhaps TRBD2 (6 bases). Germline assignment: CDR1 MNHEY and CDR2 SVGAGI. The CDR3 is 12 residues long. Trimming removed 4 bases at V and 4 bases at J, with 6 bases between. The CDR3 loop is CASSSSADTQYF. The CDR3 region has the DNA TGTGCCAGCAGTTCTAGCGCAGATACGCAGTATTTT.

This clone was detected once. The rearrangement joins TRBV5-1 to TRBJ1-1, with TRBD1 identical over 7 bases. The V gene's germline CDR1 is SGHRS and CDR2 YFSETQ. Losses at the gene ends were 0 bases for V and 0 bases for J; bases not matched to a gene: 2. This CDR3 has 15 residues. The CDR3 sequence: CASSLGQGLNTEAFF. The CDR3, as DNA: TGCGCCAGCAGCTTGGGACAGGGTTTGAACACTGAAGCTTTCTTT.

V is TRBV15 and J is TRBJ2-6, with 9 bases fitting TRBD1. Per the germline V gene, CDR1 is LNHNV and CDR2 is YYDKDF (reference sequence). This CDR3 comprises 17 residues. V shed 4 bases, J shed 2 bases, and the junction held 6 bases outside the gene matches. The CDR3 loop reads CATSTNTGGAGANVLTF. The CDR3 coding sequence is TGTGCCACCAGCACAAATACAGGGGGCGCTGGGGCCAACGTCCTGACTTTC.

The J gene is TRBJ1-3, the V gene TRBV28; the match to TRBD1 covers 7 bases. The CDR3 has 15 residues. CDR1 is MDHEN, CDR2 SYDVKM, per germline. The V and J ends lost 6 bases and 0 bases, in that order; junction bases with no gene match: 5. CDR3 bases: TGTGCCAGCAGCCTCCAGGGGGGCTCTGGAAACACCATATATTTT. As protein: CASSLQGGSGNTIYF.

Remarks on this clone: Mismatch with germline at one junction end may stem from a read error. CDR3 region: CASSIARTGEVF. CDR3 coding DNA: TGTGCCAGTAGTATAGCCCGGACAGGGGAGGTCTTT. The J gene is TRBJ1-1, the V gene TRBV19; TRBD1 matches at 9 bases. Germline values: CDR1 LNHDA, CDR2 SQIVND (reference sequence). This CDR3 spans 12 amino acids.

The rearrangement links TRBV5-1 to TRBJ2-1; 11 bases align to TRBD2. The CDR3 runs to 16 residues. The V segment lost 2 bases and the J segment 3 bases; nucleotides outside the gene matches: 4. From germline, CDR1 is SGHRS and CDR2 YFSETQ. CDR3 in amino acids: CASSLLAGVDYNEQFF. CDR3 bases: TGCGCCAGCAGCTTACTAGCGGGAGTTGACTACAATGAGCAGTTCTTC.

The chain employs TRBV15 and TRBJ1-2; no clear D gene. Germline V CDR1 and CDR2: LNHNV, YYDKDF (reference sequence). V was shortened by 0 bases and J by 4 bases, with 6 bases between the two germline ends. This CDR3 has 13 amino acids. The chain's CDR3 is CATSRDGRYGYTF. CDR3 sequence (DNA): TGTGCCACCAGCAGAGATGGCCGCTATGGCTACACCTTC.

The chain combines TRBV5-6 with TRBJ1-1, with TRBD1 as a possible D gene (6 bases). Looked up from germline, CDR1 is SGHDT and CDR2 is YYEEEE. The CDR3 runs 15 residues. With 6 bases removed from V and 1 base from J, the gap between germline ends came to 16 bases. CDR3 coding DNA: TGTGCCAGCAACCGAAATGACAGGCAGAACACTGAAGCTTTCTTT. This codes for CASNRNDRQNTEAFF. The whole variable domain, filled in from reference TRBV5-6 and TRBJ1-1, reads DAGVTQSPTHLIKTRGQQVTLRCSPKSGHDTVSWYQQALGQGPQFIFQYYEEEERQRGNFPDRFSGHQFPNYSSELNVNALLLGDSALYLCASNRNDRQNTEAFFGQGTRLTVV.

CDR3 amino acids: CASSTSGTYTGELFF. CDR3 coding DNA: TGTGCCAGTAGTACTAGCGGGACGTACACCGGGGAGCTGTTTTTT. J is TRBJ2-2 and V is TRBV19; 9 bases line up with TRBD2. Per germline, CDR1 LNHDA and CDR2 SQIVND (reference sequence). CDR3 size: 15 residues. The J segment lost 3 bases and the V segment lost 4 bases, leaving 3 bases of the junction unmatched.

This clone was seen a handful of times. CDR3 nucleotide sequence: TGTGCCACCTCCCGACAGGGGAATCAGCCCCAGCATTTT. Its translation: CATSRQGNQPQHF. The chain recombines TRBV24-1 with TRBJ1-5, with 8 bases aligning to TRBD1. V dropped 9 bases and J dropped 4; count of bases not matched to a gene: 4. Germline assignment: CDR1 KGHDR and CDR2 SFDVKD. This CDR3 contains 13 residues.